This T cell receptor beta chain was identified in a study of T-cell reconstitution after alpha-beta-depleted transplantation in children. Study-level results: Hyperexpanded clones declined; after one year, newly produced T cells mostly supplied diversity. By about two months after transplant, alpha-beta T cells reportedly arose from several hundred graft clones that had expanded.

V lost 5 bases and J lost 7; bases outside the gene matches: 5. The germline V gene has CDR1 DFQATT and CDR2 SNEGSKA (reference sequence). The CDR3 is 12 amino acids. This clonotype occurred many times. The antigen is not known. TCRbeta library construction was performed incorporating unique molecular identifiers. TCRdb reanalysed the PCR reads using MiXCR and keeps one entry per CDR3 protein. Of about 440,000 distinct CDR3 sequences listed, 43% are singletons. The gene calls are TRBV20-1 and TRBJ1-5; 7 nucleotides line up with TRBD1. The sequence was collected from a girl aged 2 to 9 with aplastic anemia, due to receive a stem cell transplant. This material consisted of PBMCs, taken before TCRalphabeta/CD19-depleted stem cell transplant. CDR3 residues: CSAGGGSQPQHF. CDR3 coding DNA: TGCAGTGCTGGAGGGGGCTCCCAGCCCCAGCATTTT.